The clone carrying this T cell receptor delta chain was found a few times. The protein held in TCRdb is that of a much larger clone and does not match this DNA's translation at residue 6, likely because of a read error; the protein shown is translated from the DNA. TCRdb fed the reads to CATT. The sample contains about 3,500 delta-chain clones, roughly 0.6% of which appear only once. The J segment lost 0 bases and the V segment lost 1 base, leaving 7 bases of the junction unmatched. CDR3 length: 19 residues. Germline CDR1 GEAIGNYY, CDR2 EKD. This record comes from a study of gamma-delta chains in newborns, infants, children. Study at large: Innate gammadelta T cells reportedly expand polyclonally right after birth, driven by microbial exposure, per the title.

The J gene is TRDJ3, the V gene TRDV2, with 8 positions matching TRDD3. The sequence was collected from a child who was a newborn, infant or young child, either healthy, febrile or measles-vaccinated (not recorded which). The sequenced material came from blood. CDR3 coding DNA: TGTGCCTGTGACACTGAGGGATACGATAGCTCCTGGGACACCCGACAGATGTTTTTC. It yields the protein CACDTEGYDSSWDTRQMFF.